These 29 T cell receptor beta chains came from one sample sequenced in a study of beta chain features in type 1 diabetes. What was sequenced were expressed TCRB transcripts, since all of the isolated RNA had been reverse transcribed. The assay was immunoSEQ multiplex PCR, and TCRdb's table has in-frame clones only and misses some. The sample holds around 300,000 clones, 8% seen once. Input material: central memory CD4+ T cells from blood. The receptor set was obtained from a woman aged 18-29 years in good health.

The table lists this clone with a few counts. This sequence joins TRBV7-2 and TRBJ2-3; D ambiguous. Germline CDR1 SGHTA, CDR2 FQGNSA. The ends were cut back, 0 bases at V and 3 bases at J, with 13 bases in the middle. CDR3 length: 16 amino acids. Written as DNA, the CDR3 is TGTGCCAGCAGCTTAGCCCGTCTGGCGGAGACAGATACGCAGTATTTT. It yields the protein CASSLARLAETDTQYF.

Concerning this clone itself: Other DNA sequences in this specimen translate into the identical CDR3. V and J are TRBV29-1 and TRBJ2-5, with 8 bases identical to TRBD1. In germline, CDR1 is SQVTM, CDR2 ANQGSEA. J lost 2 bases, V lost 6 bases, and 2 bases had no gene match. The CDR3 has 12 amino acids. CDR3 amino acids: CSVRTGQETQYF. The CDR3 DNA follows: TGCAGCGTAAGGACAGGGCAAGAGACCCAGTACTTC.

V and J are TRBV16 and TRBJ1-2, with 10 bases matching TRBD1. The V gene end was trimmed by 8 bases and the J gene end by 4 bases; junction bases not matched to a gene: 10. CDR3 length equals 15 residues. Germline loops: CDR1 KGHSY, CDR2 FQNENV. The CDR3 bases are TGTGCCAGCCAATTTACCGGGACAGGGGTCTATGGCTACACCTTC. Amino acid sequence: CASQFTGTGVYGYTF.

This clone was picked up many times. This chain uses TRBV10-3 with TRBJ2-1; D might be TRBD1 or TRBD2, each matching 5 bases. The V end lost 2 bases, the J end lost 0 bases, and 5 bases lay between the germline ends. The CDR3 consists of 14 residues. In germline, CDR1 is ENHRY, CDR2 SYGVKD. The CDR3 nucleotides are TGTGCCATCAGTGAGGGGGGCTCCTACAATGAGCAGTTCTTC. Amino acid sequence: CAISEGGSYNEQFF.

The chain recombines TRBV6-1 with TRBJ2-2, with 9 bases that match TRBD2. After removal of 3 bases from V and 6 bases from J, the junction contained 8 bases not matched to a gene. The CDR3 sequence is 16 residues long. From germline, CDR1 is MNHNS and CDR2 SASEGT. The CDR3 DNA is TGTGCCAGCAGTGAGGCATTAGCGGGGGATGCCGGGGAGCTGTTTTTT. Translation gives CASSEALAGDAGELFF.

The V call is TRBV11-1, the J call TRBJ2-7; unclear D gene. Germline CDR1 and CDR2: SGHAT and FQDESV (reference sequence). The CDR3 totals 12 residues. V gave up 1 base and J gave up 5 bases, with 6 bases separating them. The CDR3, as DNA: TGTGCCAGCAGCTTAGACCGCCACGAGCAGTACTTC. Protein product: CASSLDRHEQYF.

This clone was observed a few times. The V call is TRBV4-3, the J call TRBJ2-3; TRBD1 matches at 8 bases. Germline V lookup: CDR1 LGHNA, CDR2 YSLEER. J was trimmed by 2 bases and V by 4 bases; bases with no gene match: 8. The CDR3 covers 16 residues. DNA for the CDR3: TGCGCCAGCAGCCCTAAAGGGCAGGGGGCCACAGATACGCAGTATTTT. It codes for CASSPKGQGATDTQYF.

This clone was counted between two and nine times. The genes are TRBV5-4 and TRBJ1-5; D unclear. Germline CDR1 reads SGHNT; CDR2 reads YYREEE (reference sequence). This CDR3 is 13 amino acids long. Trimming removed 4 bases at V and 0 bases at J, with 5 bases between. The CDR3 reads CASSLDSNQPQHF. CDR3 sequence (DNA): TGTGCCAGCAGCCTCGATAGCAATCAGCCCCAGCATTTT.

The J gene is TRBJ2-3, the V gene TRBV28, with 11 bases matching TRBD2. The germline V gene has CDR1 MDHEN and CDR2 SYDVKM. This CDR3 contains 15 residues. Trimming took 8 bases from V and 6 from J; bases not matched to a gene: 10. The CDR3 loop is CASLLAGAAGDTQYF. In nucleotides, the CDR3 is TGTGCCAGCCTACTAGCGGGAGCTGCGGGGGATACGCAGTATTTT. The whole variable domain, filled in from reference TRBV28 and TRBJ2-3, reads DVKVTQSSRYLVKRTGEKVFLECVQDMDHENMFWYRQDPGLGLRLIYFSYDVKMKEKGDIPEGYSVSREKKERFSLILESASTNQTSMYLCASLLAGAAGDTQYFGPGTRLTVL.

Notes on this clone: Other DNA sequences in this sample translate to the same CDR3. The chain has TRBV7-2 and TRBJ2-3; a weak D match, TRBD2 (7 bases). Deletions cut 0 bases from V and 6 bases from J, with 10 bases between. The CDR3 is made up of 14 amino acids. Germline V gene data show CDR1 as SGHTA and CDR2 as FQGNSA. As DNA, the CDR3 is TGTGCCAGCAGCTTAGCGGGAGGGGGTGATACGCAGTATTTT. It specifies CASSLAGGGDTQYF.

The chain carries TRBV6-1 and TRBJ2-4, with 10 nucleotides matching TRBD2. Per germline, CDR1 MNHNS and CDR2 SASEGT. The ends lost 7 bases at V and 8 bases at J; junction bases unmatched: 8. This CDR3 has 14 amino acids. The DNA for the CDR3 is TGTGCCAGCAAAGCTAGCGGGAGCGGAGACATTCAGTACTTC. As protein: CASKASGSGDIQYF.

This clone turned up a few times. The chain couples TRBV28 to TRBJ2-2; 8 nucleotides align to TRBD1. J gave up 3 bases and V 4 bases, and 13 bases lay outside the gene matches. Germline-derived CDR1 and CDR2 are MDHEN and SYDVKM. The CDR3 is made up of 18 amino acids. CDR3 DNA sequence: TGTGCCAGCAGTTCGGACAGGGTCGGTGGGCTGGACACCGGGGAGCTGTTTTTT. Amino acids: CASSSDRVGGLDTGELFF.

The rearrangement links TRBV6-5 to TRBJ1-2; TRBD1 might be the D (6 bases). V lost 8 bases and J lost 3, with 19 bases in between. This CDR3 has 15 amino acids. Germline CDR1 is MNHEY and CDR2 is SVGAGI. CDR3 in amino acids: CASSGADRLDYGYTF. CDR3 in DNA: TGTGCCAGCTCGGGTGCGGACAGACTAGACTATGGCTACACCTTC.

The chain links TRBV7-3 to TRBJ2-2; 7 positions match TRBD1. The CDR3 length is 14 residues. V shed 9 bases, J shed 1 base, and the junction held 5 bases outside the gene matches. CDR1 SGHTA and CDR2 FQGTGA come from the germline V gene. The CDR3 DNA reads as TGTGCCAGTAGGACAGGCGGGAACACCGGGGAGCTGTTTTTT. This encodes CASRTGGNTGELFF.

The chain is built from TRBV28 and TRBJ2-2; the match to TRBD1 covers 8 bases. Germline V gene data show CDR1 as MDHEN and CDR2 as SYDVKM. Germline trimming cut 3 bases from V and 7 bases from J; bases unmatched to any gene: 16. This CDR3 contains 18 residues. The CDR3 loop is CASSFGPGRGPAGGELFF. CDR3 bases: TGTGCCAGCAGTTTTGGCCCGGGCAGGGGGCCCGCAGGCGGGGAGCTGTTTTTT.

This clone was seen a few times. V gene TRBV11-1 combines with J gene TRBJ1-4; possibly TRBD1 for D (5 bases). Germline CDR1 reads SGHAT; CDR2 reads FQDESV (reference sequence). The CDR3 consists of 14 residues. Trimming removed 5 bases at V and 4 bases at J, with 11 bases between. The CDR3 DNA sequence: TGTGCCAGCAGCGCGGGACGGATTAATGAAAAACTGTTTTTT. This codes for CASSAGRINEKLFF.

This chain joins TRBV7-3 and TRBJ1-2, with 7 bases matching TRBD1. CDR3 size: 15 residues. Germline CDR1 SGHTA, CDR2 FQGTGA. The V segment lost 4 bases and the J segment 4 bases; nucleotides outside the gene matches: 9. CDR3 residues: CASSSRTGGGYGYTF. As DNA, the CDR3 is TGTGCCAGCAGCTCGCGGACAGGCGGAGGCTATGGCTACACCTTC.

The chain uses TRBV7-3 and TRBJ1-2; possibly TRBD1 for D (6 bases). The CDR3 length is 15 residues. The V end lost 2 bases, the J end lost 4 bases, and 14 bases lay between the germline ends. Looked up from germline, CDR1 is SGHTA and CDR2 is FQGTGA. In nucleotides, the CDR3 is TGTGCCAGCAGCTTAGAGCCCAGGGGAAGCTATGGCTACACCTTC. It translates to CASSLEPRGSYGYTF. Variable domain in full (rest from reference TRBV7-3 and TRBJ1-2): GAGVSQTPSNKVTEKGKYVELRCDPISGHTALYWYRQSLGQGPEFLIYFQGTGAADDSGLPNDRFFAVRPEGSVSTLKIQRTERGDSAVYLCASSLEPRGSYGYTFGSGTRLTVV.

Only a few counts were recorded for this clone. CDR3 protein: CSVELAGISYNEQFF. The DNA of the CDR3 is TGCAGCGTGGAACTAGCGGGGATCTCATACAATGAGCAGTTCTTC. The chain carries TRBV29-1 and TRBJ2-1, with 10 bases identical to TRBD2. The germline V gene encodes CDR1 SQVTM and CDR2 ANQGSEA. With V trimmed by 6 bases and J by 4 bases, 9 bases remained unmatched. This CDR3 has 15 amino acids.

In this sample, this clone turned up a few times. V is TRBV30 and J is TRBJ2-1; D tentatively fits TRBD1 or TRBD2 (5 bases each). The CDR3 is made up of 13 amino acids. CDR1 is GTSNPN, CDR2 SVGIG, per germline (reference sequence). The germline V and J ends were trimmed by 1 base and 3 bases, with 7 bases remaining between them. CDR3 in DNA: TGTGCCTGGAGTGCGGGGCTCTACAATGAGCAGTTCTTC. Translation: CAWSAGLYNEQFF.

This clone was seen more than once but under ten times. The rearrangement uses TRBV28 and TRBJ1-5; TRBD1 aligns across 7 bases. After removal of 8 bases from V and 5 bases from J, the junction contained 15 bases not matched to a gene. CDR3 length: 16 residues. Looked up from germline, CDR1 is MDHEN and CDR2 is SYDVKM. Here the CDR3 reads CASQGTVMVGDQPQHF. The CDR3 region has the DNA TGTGCCAGCCAGGGGACAGTAATGGTAGGAGATCAGCCCCAGCATTTT.

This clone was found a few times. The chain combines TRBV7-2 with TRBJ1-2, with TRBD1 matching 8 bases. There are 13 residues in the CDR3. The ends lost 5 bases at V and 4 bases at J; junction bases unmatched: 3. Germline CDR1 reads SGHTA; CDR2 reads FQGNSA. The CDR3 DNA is TGTGCCAGCAGCCCCGGACAGGGCTATGGCTACACCTTC. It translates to CASSPGQGYGYTF.

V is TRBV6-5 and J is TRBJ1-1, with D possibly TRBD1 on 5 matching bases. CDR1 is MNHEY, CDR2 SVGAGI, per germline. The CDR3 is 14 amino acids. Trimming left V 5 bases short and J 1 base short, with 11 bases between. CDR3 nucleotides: TGTGCCAGCAGTGGGGGACCTTCGAACACTGAAGCTTTCTTT. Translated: CASSGGPSNTEAFF.

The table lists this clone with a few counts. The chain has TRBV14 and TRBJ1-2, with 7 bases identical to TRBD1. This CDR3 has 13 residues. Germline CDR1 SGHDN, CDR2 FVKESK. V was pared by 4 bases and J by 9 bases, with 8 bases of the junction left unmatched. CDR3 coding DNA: TGTGCCAGCAGCCTGAACCGACAGGGCCGCTACACCTTC. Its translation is CASSLNRQGRYTF.

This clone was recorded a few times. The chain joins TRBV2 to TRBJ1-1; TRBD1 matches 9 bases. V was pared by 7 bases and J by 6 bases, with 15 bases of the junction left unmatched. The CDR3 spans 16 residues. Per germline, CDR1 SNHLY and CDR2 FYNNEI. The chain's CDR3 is CASKSRTGAALAEAFF. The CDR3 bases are TGTGCCAGCAAATCGAGGACAGGGGCGGCGTTAGCTGAAGCTTTCTTT.

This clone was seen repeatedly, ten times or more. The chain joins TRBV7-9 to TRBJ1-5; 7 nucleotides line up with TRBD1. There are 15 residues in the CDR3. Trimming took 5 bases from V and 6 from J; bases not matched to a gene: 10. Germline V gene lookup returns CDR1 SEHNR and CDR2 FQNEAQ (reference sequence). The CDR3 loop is CASSTDREPAQPQHF. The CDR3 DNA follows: TGTGCCAGCAGCACAGACAGGGAACCTGCTCAGCCCCAGCATTTT.

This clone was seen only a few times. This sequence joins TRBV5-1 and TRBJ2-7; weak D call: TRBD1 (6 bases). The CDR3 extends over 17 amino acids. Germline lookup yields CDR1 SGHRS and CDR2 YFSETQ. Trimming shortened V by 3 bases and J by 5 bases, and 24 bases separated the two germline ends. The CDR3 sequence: CASSWGPLTGGTNEQYF. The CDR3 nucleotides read TGCGCCAGCAGCTGGGGCCCATTGACAGGAGGCACGAACGAGCAGTACTTC.

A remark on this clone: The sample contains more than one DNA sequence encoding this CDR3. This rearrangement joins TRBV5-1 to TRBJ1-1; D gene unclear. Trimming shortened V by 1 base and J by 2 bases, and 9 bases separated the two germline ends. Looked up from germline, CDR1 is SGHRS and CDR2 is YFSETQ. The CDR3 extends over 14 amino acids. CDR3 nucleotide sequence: TGCGCCAGCAGCTTGAGAACGGGCAACACTGAAGCTTTCTTT. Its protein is CASSLRTGNTEAFF.

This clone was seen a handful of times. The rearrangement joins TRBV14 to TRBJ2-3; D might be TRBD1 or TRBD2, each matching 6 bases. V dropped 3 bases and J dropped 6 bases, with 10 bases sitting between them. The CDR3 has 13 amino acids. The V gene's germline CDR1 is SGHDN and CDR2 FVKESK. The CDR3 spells CASSHSGADTQYF. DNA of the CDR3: TGTGCCAGCAGCCATTCGGGGGCGGATACGCAGTATTTT. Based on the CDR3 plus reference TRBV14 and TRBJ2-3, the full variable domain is EAGVTQFPSHSVIEKGQTVTLRCDPISGHDNLYWYRRVMGKEIKFLLHFVKESKQDESGMPNNRFLAERTGGTYSTLKVQPAELEDSGVYFCASSHSGADTQYFGPGTRLTVL.